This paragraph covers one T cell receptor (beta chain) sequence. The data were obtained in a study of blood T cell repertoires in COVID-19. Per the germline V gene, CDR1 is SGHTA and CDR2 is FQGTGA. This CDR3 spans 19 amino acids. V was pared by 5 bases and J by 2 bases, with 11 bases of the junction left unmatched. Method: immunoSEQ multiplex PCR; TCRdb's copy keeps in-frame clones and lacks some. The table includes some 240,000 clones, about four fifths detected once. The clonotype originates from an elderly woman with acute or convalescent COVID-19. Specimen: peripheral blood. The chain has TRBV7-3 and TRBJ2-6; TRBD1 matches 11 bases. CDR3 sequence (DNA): TGTGCCAGCAGCAAAGGAGGCGGACAGGGGGCTACTGGGGCCAACGTCCTGACTTTC. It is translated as CASSKGGGQGATGANVLTF. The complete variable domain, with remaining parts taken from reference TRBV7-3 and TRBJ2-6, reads GAGVSQTPSNKVTEKGKYVELRCDPISGHTALYWYRQSLGQGPEFLIYFQGTGAADDSGLPNDRFFAVRPEGSVSTLKIQRTERGDSAVYLCASSKGGGQGATGANVLTFGAGSRLTVL.